The entry below describes one T cell receptor (beta chain). The record originates from a study of T cells in Graves' hyperthyroidism and ophthalmopathy. Each 10 ml fresh peripheral blood draw supplied the PBMCs. TCR beta CDR3 sequences were amplified from RNA transcripts. With the HTBI primer set, the TCR CDR3 went through a first round of RT-PCR. TCRdb processed the multiplex PCR reads anew with MiXCR; each CDR3 protein has one entry. This sample has roughly 580,000 distinct CDR3 sequences; more than 11% occur once, and the top ten carry 5.5% to 7.5%. V lost 1 base, J lost 6 bases, and 16 bases stayed unmatched. CDR1 is MGHRA and CDR2 is YSYEKL in the germline V gene. The CDR3 is 19 residues long.

The chain couples TRBV4-1 to TRBJ1-5; TRBD1 matches at 9 bases. The receptor's source is a woman aged 30 to 39 with Graves' hyperthyroidism that later progressed to Graves' ophthalmopathy. The sequenced sample was blood. The CDR3 loop reads CASSQGAEPTGGGGQPQHF. The CDR3 nucleotides are TGCGCCAGCAGCCAAGGCGCAGAACCCACAGGGGGCGGGGGTCAGCCCCAGCATTTT.